This T cell receptor beta chain emerged from a study of long-term antiretroviral therapy in people with HIV. Study results and limitations: Repertoires in HIV (unlike those of controls) had narrower CDR3 length ranges.

The authors ran the immunoSEQ assay, v3.0, at survey level. Target depth was roughly 40,000-50,000 T-cell genomes per sample. Measured with immunoSEQ multiplex PCR; TCRdb has only the in-frame clones, and not every one. The sample lists tens of thousands of clones, about 90% occurring once. Worth noting for this clone: Its specificity is unknown.

The sequence was obtained from a man over 45 with HIV. Source: unsorted PBMCs, taken 2 years after starting antiretroviral therapy.

The CDR3 DNA reads TGCGCCAGCAGCATTCAGAACACCGGGGAGCTGTTTTTT. This translates into CASSIQNTGELFF. This sequence joins TRBV4-1 and TRBJ2-2; D call uncertain. The V gene's germline CDR1 is MGHRA and CDR2 YSYEKL. This CDR3 is 13 amino acids long. Trimming pared 5 bases from V and 1 base from J, leaving 5 bases between.